The 8 T cell receptor beta chains listed next were all sequenced from one sample in a study of blood T cell repertoires in COVID-19. Clones were read by immunoSEQ multiplex PCR, and TCRdb kept only the in-frame ones, dropping some. The sample carries 160,000 or so clones, about 82% recorded once. The sequencing input was peripheral blood. The source is a man in his 70s with active or convalescent COVID-19.

In this sample, this clone turned up a few times. This chain connects TRBV19 to TRBJ1-1, with D maybe TRBD1 (5 bases). V lost 5 bases and J lost 5, with 12 bases in between. Per germline, CDR1 LNHDA and CDR2 SQIVND (reference sequence). This CDR3 has 13 amino acids. CDR3 nucleotide sequence: TGTGCCAGTAGTGCTTCTCCAGGGACTGAAGCTTTCTTT. This encodes CASSASPGTEAFF.

The chain combines TRBV7-6 with TRBJ2-2, with 7 bases aligning to TRBD2. CDR3 length: 16 residues. Germline lookup yields CDR1 SGHVS and CDR2 FNYEAQ. V trimming: 5 bases; J trimming: 4 bases; junction bases outside the gene matches: 10. CDR3 protein: CASSPGLGSGTGELFF. The CDR3 region has the DNA TGTGCCAGCAGCCCTGGACTAGGCTCGGGCACCGGGGAGCTGTTTTTT.

This chain uses TRBV5-1 with TRBJ2-6, with a tentative D call TRBD1 (6 bases). Between the trimmed V and J ends, which lost 4 bases and 1 base, there was a span of 12 bases. Germline CDR1 reads SGHRS; CDR2 reads YFSETQ. This CDR3 spans 16 amino acids. The CDR3 DNA reads as TGCGCCAGCAGCATCACAACAGGGTCTGGGGCCAACGTCCTGACTTTC. Amino acids: CASSITTGSGANVLTF.

The rearrangement links TRBV7-9 to TRBJ2-7, with D possibly being TRBD1 (5 bases). The CDR3 is made up of 14 amino acids. Germline V gene data show CDR1 as SEHNR and CDR2 as FQNEAQ (reference sequence). Trimming cost V 3 bases and J 0 bases, with 9 bases left between them. The CDR3 protein is CASSFDSRSYEQYF. For the CDR3, the DNA is TGTGCCAGCAGCTTTGACAGCCGCTCCTACGAGCAGTACTTC. The complete variable domain, with remaining parts taken from reference TRBV7-9 and TRBJ2-7, reads DTGVSQNPRHKITKRGQNVTFRCDPISEHNRLYWYRQTLGQGPEFLTYFQNEAQLEKSRLLSDRFSAERPKGSFSTLEIQRTEQGDSAMYLCASSFDSRSYEQYFGPGTRLTVT.

The V gene is TRBV5-1, the J gene TRBJ1-4; D remains ambiguous. The CDR3 extends over 13 amino acids. Trimming removed 4 bases at V and 3 bases at J, with 7 bases between. Per the germline V gene, CDR1 is SGHRS and CDR2 is YFSETQ. CDR3 protein: CASSPTANEKLFF. The CDR3, as DNA: TGCGCCAGCAGCCCAACAGCTAATGAAAAACTGTTTTTT.

V is TRBV6-5 and J is TRBJ1-4, with unresolved D. Germline V gene data show CDR1 as MNHEY and CDR2 as SVGAGI. The CDR3 covers 15 residues. Trimming took 7 bases from V and 0 from J, leaving 12 bases between them. CDR3 nucleotide sequence: TGTGCCAGCAAAAGGAGTCATGCAACTAATGAAAAACTGTTTTTT. As protein: CASKRSHATNEKLFF.

The chain combines TRBV7-3 with TRBJ1-5; 7 nucleotides align to TRBD1. CDR3 size: 13 residues. Per the germline V gene, CDR1 is SGHTA and CDR2 is FQGTGA. J was trimmed by 5 bases and V by 4 bases; bases with no gene match: 2. The CDR3 region has the DNA TGTGCCAGCAGCTCAGACAGGGATCAGCCCCAGCATTTT. Its protein is CASSSDRDQPQHF. The full variable domain, its missing parts supplied by reference TRBV7-3 and TRBJ1-5, is GAGVSQTPSNKVTEKGKYVELRCDPISGHTALYWYRQSLGQGPEFLIYFQGTGAADDSGLPNDRFFAVRPEGSVSTLKIQRTERGDSAVYLCASSSDRDQPQHFGDGTRLSIL.

This clone was seen at least ten times. For the CDR3, the DNA is TGTGCCGCGGCCGGGGGCTCTGGAAACACCATATATTTT. Amino acids: CAAAGGSGNTIYF. This chain uses TRBV30 with TRBJ1-3; TRBD1 might be the D (5 bases). The CDR3 consists of 13 residues. From germline, CDR1 is GTSNPN and CDR2 SVGIG (reference sequence). Deletions cut 8 bases from V and 0 bases from J, with 11 bases between.